One sample yielded the 18 T cell receptor beta chains listed below, sequenced in a study of shared clonotypes between healthy human individuals. Clones were sequenced by immunoSEQ multiplex PCR, and TCRdb holds only the in-frame ones, with some missing. The sample contains approximately 1.4 million clones, 95% to 99% of which appear only once. The sample taken for sequencing was naive CD4+ T cells sorted from blood. Subset described: CD45RA+ positively selected. The receptors here all came from a man aged 30-40 years in good health.

The rearrangement joins TRBV7-8 to TRBJ1-1; D gene uncertain. The CDR3 is 11 residues long. Between the trimmed V and J ends, which lost 3 bases and 8 bases, there was a span of 7 bases. Germline CDR1 is SGHVS and CDR2 is FQNEAQ. CDR3 bases: TGTGCCAGCAGCTTCGAGCGAGAAGCTTTCTTT. It translates to CASSFEREAFF.

The chain carries TRBV29-1 and TRBJ2-7; perhaps TRBD2 as D (6 bases). The CDR3 is 15 amino acids. V was pared by 6 bases and J by 1 base, with 19 bases between. Per germline, CDR1 SQVTM and CDR2 ANQGSEA. CDR3: CSVVGPMRGSYEQYF. CDR3 bases: TGCAGCGTCGTTGGCCCTATGCGGGGATCCTACGAGCAGTACTTC.

The chain has TRBV2 and TRBJ2-3; 8 nucleotides agree with TRBD1. The ends lost 6 bases at V and 4 bases at J; junction bases unmatched: 9. This CDR3 has 15 amino acids. Germline loops: CDR1 SNHLY, CDR2 FYNNEI. The CDR3 sequence: CASSDRGSSPDTQYF. CDR3 bases: TGTGCCAGCAGCGACAGGGGAAGTAGTCCAGATACGCAGTATTTT.

This chain connects TRBV18 to TRBJ2-7, with unresolved D. V gave up 3 bases and J gave up 4 bases, with 16 bases separating them. Germline CDR1 is KGHSH and CDR2 is LQKENI. The CDR3 loop spans 15 amino acids. The CDR3 sequence is CASSPGPSRPYEQYF. The CDR3 DNA reads TGTGCCAGCTCACCTGGGCCTAGTCGACCGTACGAGCAGTACTTC. Full variable domain (outside the CDR3, taken from reference TRBV18 and TRBJ2-7): NAGVMQNPRHLVRRRGQEARLRCSPMKGHSHVYWYRQLPEEGLKFMVYLQKENIIDESGMPKERFSAEFPKEGPSILRIQQVVRGDSAAYFCASSPGPSRPYEQYFGPGTRLTVT.

J is TRBJ1-2 and V is TRBV28, with 7 bases fitting TRBD1. In germline, CDR1 is MDHEN, CDR2 SYDVKM. The CDR3 runs to 14 residues. V was pared by 6 bases and J by 4 bases, with 8 bases of the junction left unmatched. The CDR3 here is CASSTGAKSYGYTF. CDR3 in DNA: TGTGCCAGCAGCACAGGGGCCAAGTCCTATGGCTACACCTTC.

This chain connects TRBV2 to TRBJ2-7, with 7 bases fitting TRBD2. With V trimmed by 2 bases and J by 2 bases, 6 bases remained unmatched. The germline V gene encodes CDR1 SNHLY and CDR2 FYNNEI. The CDR3 runs to 15 residues. The CDR3, as DNA: TGTGCCAGCAGTGAAAGGGACTACATGACCTACGAGCAGTACTTC. It codes for CASSERDYMTYEQYF.

V and J are TRBV14 and TRBJ2-7; D unresolved. There are 16 residues in the CDR3. V was shortened by 6 bases and J by 2 bases, with 20 bases between the two germline ends. The germline V gene has CDR1 SGHDN and CDR2 FVKESK. The chain's CDR3 is CASSPSGFSLAYEQYF. Here the CDR3 DNA reads TGTGCCAGCAGTCCGTCCGGGTTTTCCCTCGCCTACGAGCAGTACTTC.

The chain has TRBV28 and TRBJ1-5, with 7 positions matching TRBD1. Trimming cost V 6 bases and J 0 bases; bases outside gene matches: 11. The CDR3 loop spans 17 amino acids. The germline gives CDR1 MDHEN, CDR2 SYDVKM. CDR3 region: CASRTQGRIYSNQPQHF. The CDR3 DNA sequence: TGTGCCAGCAGAACACAGGGGCGAATATATAGCAATCAGCCCCAGCATTTT.

This chain links TRBV7-6 with TRBJ2-1, with TRBD2 matching 7 bases. V shed 5 bases and J 8 bases; nucleotides not matched to a gene: 6. CDR3 length: 13 residues. CDR1 is SGHVS and CDR2 is FNYEAQ in the germline V gene. The CDR3 spells CASSTVAGDEQFF. The CDR3 bases are TGTGCCAGCAGCACCGTGGCGGGGGATGAGCAGTTCTTC. Supplemented by reference TRBV7-6 and TRBJ2-1, the full variable domain reads GAGVSQSPRYKVTKRGQDVALRCDPISGHVSLYWYRQALGQGPEFLTYFNYEAQQDKSGLPNDRFSAERPEGSISTLTIQRTEQRDSAMYRCASSTVAGDEQFFGPGTRLTVL.

In its sample, this clone was seen once. V and J are TRBV5-4 and TRBJ2-7; TRBD2 matches at 9 bases. This CDR3 has 16 amino acids. Germline V gene lookup returns CDR1 SGHNT and CDR2 YYREEE (reference sequence). V gave up 4 bases and J gave up 5 bases; unmatched junction bases: 13. CDR3 region: CASSQETASGIHEQYF. CDR3 in DNA: TGTGCCAGCAGCCAAGAAACGGCTAGCGGGATCCACGAGCAGTACTTC.

The V and J genes are TRBV18 and TRBJ2-2; D is uncertain. The germline V gene encodes CDR1 KGHSH and CDR2 LQKENI. CDR3 size: 14 residues. The germline V and J ends were trimmed by 3 bases and 7 bases, with 12 bases remaining between them. The CDR3, as DNA: TGTGCCAGCTCACCCCTCAATGAGCACGGGGAGCTGTTTTTT. It is translated as CASSPLNEHGELFF.

The rearrangement links TRBV14 to TRBJ2-3; D ambiguous. V was cut by 0 bases and J by 4 bases, with 8 bases left in between. CDR3 length: 14 amino acids. The germline gives CDR1 SGHDN, CDR2 FVKESK. The CDR3 DNA follows: TGTGCCAGCAGCCAAGATCTAACCCCAGATACGCAGTATTTT. As protein: CASSQDLTPDTQYF.

V and J are TRBV5-1 and TRBJ2-1, with D possibly being TRBD2 (6 bases). The V gene's germline CDR1 is SGHRS and CDR2 YFSETQ. The CDR3 is made up of 14 amino acids. V gave up 0 bases and J gave up 5 bases, with 9 bases separating them. CDR3 region: CASSLGLEHNEQFF. The CDR3 DNA is TGCGCCAGCAGCTTGGGACTAGAACACAATGAGCAGTTCTTC.

This chain joins TRBV27 and TRBJ1-2; 7 bases are shared with TRBD1. This CDR3 region has 15 residues. Germline V CDR1 and CDR2: MNHEY, SMNVEV (reference sequence). V dropped 8 bases and J dropped 5; count of bases not matched to a gene: 14. The CDR3 is CASADRVRVLYGYTF. The CDR3, as DNA: TGTGCCAGCGCCGACAGGGTAAGAGTCCTATATGGCTACACCTTC.

The chain links TRBV28 to TRBJ2-1; D remains unclear. The CDR3 has 12 residues. V lost 5 bases and J 12 bases, leaving 14 bases between the germline ends. Germline loops: CDR1 MDHEN, CDR2 SYDVKM. CDR3 loop: CASSPLRGGQFF. The CDR3 bases are TGTGCCAGCAGTCCCCTCCGTGGCGGGCAGTTCTTC.

The rearrangement links TRBV4-1 to TRBJ2-7; 8 bases align to TRBD2. The germline V gene encodes CDR1 MGHRA and CDR2 YSYEKL. The CDR3 is 15 amino acids. J gave up 7 bases and V 4 bases, and 12 bases lay outside the gene matches. The CDR3 DNA is TGCGCCAGCAGCCGAGACGCGGGGGGATCGGGTGAGCAGTACTTC. Translating it yields CASSRDAGGSGEQYF.

With respect to this clone: This sample also contains other DNA sequences that code for the same CDR3. The chain joins TRBV19 to TRBJ2-1; no clear D gene. With 2 bases removed from V and 4 bases from J, the gap between germline ends came to 3 bases. The CDR3 loop spans 12 amino acids. Germline values: CDR1 LNHDA, CDR2 SQIVND (reference sequence). The CDR3 DNA is TGTGCCAGTAGTATAAGGTACAATGAGCAGTTCTTC. Translated: CASSIRYNEQFF.

This chain joins TRBV9 and TRBJ2-1; D perhaps matches TRBD2 (5 bases). The CDR3 covers 15 residues. The V end was cut by 4 bases, the J end by 8 bases, with 19 bases between. CDR1 and CDR2 (germline): SGDLS, YYNGEE. This chain's CDR3 is CASSPRRSGLDEQFF. The CDR3 DNA reads as TGTGCCAGCAGCCCCCGCCGGAGTGGACTGGATGAGCAGTTCTTC.